The source of this T cell receptor (beta chain) is a study of shared T cell receptors in the human thymus. V was clipped by 7 bases and J by 8 bases, with 26 bases between them. Germline lookup yields CDR1 SQVTM and CDR2 ANQGSEA. The length of the CDR3 is 15 residues. Only in-frame clones appear in the TCRdb table, and some are missing; sequencing was by immunoSEQ multiplex PCR. The table includes 700,000 or so clones, 80% to 90% detected once. These data also featured in a second study, about human thymus T cells. Per that study: Resections that were taken during corrective heart surgery supplied the thymus tissue. Unrelated individuals reportedly shared highly overlapping thymic TCR repertoires.

Source material: thymocytes. This receptor was taken from a girl under three years old with a congenital heart defect. This chain joins TRBV29-1 and TRBJ1-2; a weak D match, TRBD1 (5 bases). In DNA form, the CDR3 reads TGCAGCGCGCCCAGAACGGGCCAGGGAAGTAGGGGCTACACCTTC. It yields the protein CSAPRTGQGSRGYTF.